This entry lists 18 T cell receptor beta chains sequenced from one sample in a study of memory B cells and T cells in multiple sclerosis. Profiled with immunoSEQ multiplex PCR; TCRdb holds only in-frame clones, not every one. The repertoire holds about 7,600 clones, with roughly 53% as singletons. The sequenced material came from memory (CD45RO+) CD8+ T cells from blood. Receptor source: a human donor with multiple sclerosis.

There are a few counts of this clone. The chain uses TRBV18 and TRBJ1-3; TRBD1 matches at 8 bases. This CDR3 comprises 17 residues. Germline CDR1 and CDR2: KGHSH and LQKENI. With V trimmed by 0 bases and J by 1 base, 5 bases remained unmatched. The CDR3 region is CASSPPGQGLSGNTIYF. CDR3 DNA sequence: TGTGCCAGCTCACCACCCGGACAGGGCCTATCTGGAAACACCATATATTTT.

The chain has TRBV6-6 and TRBJ1-1; D not resolved. CDR3 length: 14 residues. Germline V gene lookup returns CDR1 MNHNY and CDR2 SVGAGI (reference sequence). V dropped 4 bases and J dropped 3 bases, with 12 bases sitting between them. The CDR3 is CASSFTERDTEAFF. CDR3 DNA sequence: TGTGCCAGCAGTTTTACGGAGCGGGACACTGAAGCTTTCTTT.

V gene TRBV14 combines with J gene TRBJ2-2; weak D call: TRBD2 (5 bases). CDR1 is SGHDN, CDR2 FVKESK, per germline. The V and J ends lost 3 bases and 4 bases respectively, with 12 bases between them. This CDR3 has 15 amino acids. This CDR3 reads CASSQRLAFTGELFF. The DNA of the CDR3 is TGTGCCAGCAGCCAGAGGCTAGCATTCACCGGGGAGCTGTTTTTT.

This chain uses TRBV4-2 with TRBJ2-7, with 7 bases matching TRBD2. The CDR3 has 16 residues. V gave up 1 base and J gave up 3 bases; unmatched junction bases: 9. Germline V CDR1 and CDR2: LGHNA, YNFKEQ. As DNA, the CDR3 is TGTGCCAGCAGCCAAGCCCACCACGGGACTAACTACGAGCAGTACTTC. It specifies CASSQAHHGTNYEQYF.

The chain links TRBV7-3 to TRBJ2-1, with a tentative D call TRBD1 (5 bases). CDR1 is SGHTA, CDR2 FQGTGA, per germline. The CDR3 contains 12 residues. Deletions cut 4 bases from V and 10 bases from J, with 11 bases between. The CDR3 sequence: CASSWSGAEQFF. The CDR3 nucleotides read TGTGCCAGCAGCTGGTCTGGGGCCGAGCAGTTCTTC.

The sample holds a few counts of this clone. The chain is built from TRBV27 and TRBJ2-1; TRBD1 matches 9 bases. From germline, CDR1 is MNHEY and CDR2 SMNVEV (reference sequence). The J segment lost 8 bases and the V segment lost 4 bases, leaving 6 bases of the junction unmatched. This CDR3 has 14 amino acids. The CDR3 reads CASSWGTGNYEQFF. Here the CDR3 DNA reads TGTGCCAGCAGTTGGGGGACAGGGAACTATGAGCAGTTCTTC.

The chain uses TRBV10-2 and TRBJ1-4; the match to TRBD1 covers 7 bases. The CDR3 runs 15 residues. Germline loops: CDR1 WSHSY, CDR2 SAAADI. V lost 10 bases and J lost 8; bases outside the gene matches: 16. The CDR3 sequence is CATSRPGQRAEKLFF. The CDR3 coding sequence is TGCGCCACCTCGAGACCGGGACAGCGTGCCGAAAAACTGTTTTTT.

The V and J genes are TRBV6-1 and TRBJ2-7; TRBD2 is a possible D gene (5 bases). CDR1 is MNHNS, CDR2 SASEGT, per germline. This CDR3 contains 14 residues. Trimming pared 7 bases from V and 3 bases from J, leaving 16 bases between. The CDR3 sequence: CASTGGPGSYEQYF. CDR3 sequence (DNA): TGTGCCAGCACCGGAGGTCCAGGTAGCTACGAGCAGTACTTC.

The chain links TRBV5-1 to TRBJ2-1, with 7 bases identical to TRBD1. This CDR3 has 13 amino acids. Germline CDR1 reads SGHRS; CDR2 reads YFSETQ. With V trimmed by 0 bases and J by 7 bases, 1 base remained unmatched. DNA of the CDR3: TGCGCCAGCAGCTTGGGACAGGGTAATGAGCAGTTCTTC. Encoded protein: CASSLGQGNEQFF.

On this clone: Because the CDR3 is missing its conserved closing phenylalanine or tryptophan, this is likely a read error. No DNA is shown, since the ends of the CDR3 on it are uncertain; the CDR3 is the one TCRdb lists. CDR3 sequence: CAWSVPAGNGANVLPS. The rearrangement uses TRBV30 and TRBJ2-6; the table's D gene call, TRBD1, was not cross checked with the DNA. The germline gives CDR1 GTSNPN, CDR2 SVGIG (reference sequence). With termini counted, the CDR3 has 16 amino acids.

The chain carries TRBV4-1 and TRBJ2-7; 11 bases map to TRBD1. The V gene end was trimmed by 2 bases and the J gene end by 5 bases; junction bases not matched to a gene: 8. The CDR3 runs to 16 residues. Germline loops: CDR1 MGHRA, CDR2 YSYEKL. The CDR3 loop reads CASSQPRTGGYNEQYF. The CDR3 DNA reads as TGCGCCAGCAGCCAACCTAGGACAGGGGGCTACAACGAGCAGTACTTC.

About this clone: The sample has other DNA sequences that encode this CDR3 too. The chain employs TRBV9 and TRBJ1-1; 10 positions match TRBD1. Germline-derived CDR1 and CDR2 are SGDLS and YYNGEE. The V and J ends lost 0 bases and 4 bases, in that order; junction bases with no gene match: 0. The CDR3 is 14 residues long. CDR3 region: CASSVGTGGTEAFF. The CDR3, as DNA: TGTGCCAGCAGCGTAGGGACAGGGGGCACTGAAGCTTTCTTT. Based on the CDR3 plus reference TRBV9 and TRBJ1-1, the full variable domain is DSGVTQTPKHLITATGQRVTLRCSPRSGDLSVYWYQQSLDQGLQFLIQYYNGEERAKGNILERFSAQQFPDLHSELNLSSLELGDSALYFCASSVGTGGTEAFFGQGTRLTVV.

The chain has TRBV7-2 and TRBJ2-7; 7 bases agree with TRBD1. The germline gives CDR1 SGHTA, CDR2 FQGNSA. Trimming removed 4 bases from V and 0 bases from J; junction bases left unmatched: 3. This CDR3 has 14 residues. The CDR3 bases are TGTGCCAGCAGCTACAGGGGTTACTCCTACGAGCAGTACTTC. Its translation: CASSYRGYSYEQYF.

The genes are TRBV18 and TRBJ1-3; TRBD1 matches 8 bases. J lost 0 bases, V lost 4 bases, and 20 bases had no gene match. The germline CDR1 and CDR2 sequences are KGHSH and LQKENI. The CDR3 covers 21 residues. This CDR3 is CASSQFPGQALFQSSGNTIYF. The CDR3 nucleotides read TGTGCCAGCTCACAGTTTCCGGGACAGGCACTTTTCCAGAGCTCTGGAAACACCATATATTTT.

This clone was detected only a few times. The junction departs from germline at one end; a sequencing error may be responsible. The chain uses TRBV5-4 and TRBJ2-7; D is undetermined. CDR3 size: 13 residues. Germline CDR1 and CDR2: SGHNT and YYREEE (reference sequence). CDR3 nucleotides: TGTGCCAGAAGCTTGTGGCATTCCTACGAGCAGTACTTC. This encodes CARSLWHSYEQYF. Full variable domain (missing parts from reference TRBV5-4 and TRBJ2-7): ETGVTQSPTHLIKTRGQQVTLRCSSQSGHNTVSWYQQALGQGPQFIFQYYREEENGRGNFPPRFSGLQFPNYSSELNVNALELDDSALYLCARSLWHSYEQYFGPGTRLTVT.

In its sample, this clone was seen once. The V gene is TRBV27, the J gene TRBJ1-4; D is perhaps TRBD1 (5 bases). V gave up 5 bases and J gave up 4 bases, with 23 bases separating them. The CDR3 loop spans 18 amino acids. CDR1 and CDR2 (germline): MNHEY, SMNVEV (reference sequence). DNA for the CDR3: TGTGCCAGCAGTCCTTCTGGGGGGGACGCGGGCGTTAATGAAAAACTGTTTTTT. Amino acid sequence: CASSPSGGDAGVNEKLFF.

The rearrangement uses TRBV6-1 and TRBJ2-5, with 7 bases fitting TRBD1. V dropped 3 bases and J dropped 2; count of bases not matched to a gene: 6. The germline V gene has CDR1 MNHNS and CDR2 SASEGT. CDR3 length: 15 amino acids. CDR3 DNA sequence: TGTGCCAGCAGTGACTTGACAGGGCAGCAAGAGACCCAGTACTTC. As protein: CASSDLTGQQETQYF.

In this sample, this clone turned up once. This chain joins TRBV6-5 and TRBJ2-2; TRBD1 aligns across 7 bases. The germline V gene encodes CDR1 MNHEY and CDR2 SVGAGI. Trimming removed 6 bases from V and 4 bases from J; junction bases left unmatched: 2. This CDR3 region has 13 residues. CDR3 in amino acids: CASSTGVTGELFF. CDR3 bases: TGTGCCAGCAGCACAGGGGTCACCGGGGAGCTGTTTTTT.